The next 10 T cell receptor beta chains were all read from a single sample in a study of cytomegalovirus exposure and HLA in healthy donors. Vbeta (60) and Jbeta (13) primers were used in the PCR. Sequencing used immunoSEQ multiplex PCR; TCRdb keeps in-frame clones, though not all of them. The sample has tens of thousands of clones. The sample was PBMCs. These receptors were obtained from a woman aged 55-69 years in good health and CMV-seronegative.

CDR3: CASSLAREPREQYF. DNA of the CDR3: TGTGCCAGCAGCTTGGCGCGGGAGCCCAGGGAGCAGTACTTC. This chain connects TRBV5-4 to TRBJ2-7, with 7 bases lining up with TRBD2. Germline V gene lookup returns CDR1 SGHNT and CDR2 YYREEE (reference sequence). V trimming: 0 bases; J trimming: 7 bases; junction bases outside the gene matches: 7. CDR3 length: 14 amino acids.

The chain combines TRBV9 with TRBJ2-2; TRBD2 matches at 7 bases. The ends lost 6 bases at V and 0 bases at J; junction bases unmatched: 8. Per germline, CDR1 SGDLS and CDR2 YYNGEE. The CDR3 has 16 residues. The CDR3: CASNPTGGSNTGELFF. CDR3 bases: TGTGCCAGCAACCCAACGGGGGGTTCGAACACCGGGGAGCTGTTTTTT.

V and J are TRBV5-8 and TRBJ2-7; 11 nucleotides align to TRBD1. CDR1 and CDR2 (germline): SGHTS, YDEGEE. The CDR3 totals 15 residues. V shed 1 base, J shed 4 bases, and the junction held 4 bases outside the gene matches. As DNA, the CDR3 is TGTGCCAGCAGCTTGTGGACAGGGGGCTTTTACGAGCAGTACTTC. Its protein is CASSLWTGGFYEQYF.

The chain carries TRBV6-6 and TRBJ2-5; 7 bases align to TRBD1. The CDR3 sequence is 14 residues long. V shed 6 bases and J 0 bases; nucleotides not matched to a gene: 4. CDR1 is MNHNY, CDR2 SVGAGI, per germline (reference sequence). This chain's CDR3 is CASRYGQDQETQYF. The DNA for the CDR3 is TGTGCCAGCAGATACGGACAGGACCAAGAGACCCAGTACTTC.

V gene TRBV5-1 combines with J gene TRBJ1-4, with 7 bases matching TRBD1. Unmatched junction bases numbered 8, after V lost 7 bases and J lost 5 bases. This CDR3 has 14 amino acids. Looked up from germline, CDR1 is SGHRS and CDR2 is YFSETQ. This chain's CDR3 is CASGFGTENEKLFF. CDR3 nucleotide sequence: TGCGCCAGCGGATTCGGGACAGAAAATGAAAAACTGTTTTTT.

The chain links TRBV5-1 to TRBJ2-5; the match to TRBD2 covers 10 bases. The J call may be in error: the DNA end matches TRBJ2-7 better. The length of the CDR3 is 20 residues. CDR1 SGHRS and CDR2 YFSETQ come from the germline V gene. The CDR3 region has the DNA TGCGCCAGCAGCCCCTATTCCCTGTCTAGCGGGAGTCTCTTTGGGGACGAGCAGTACTTC. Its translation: CASSPYSLSSGSLFGDEQYF.

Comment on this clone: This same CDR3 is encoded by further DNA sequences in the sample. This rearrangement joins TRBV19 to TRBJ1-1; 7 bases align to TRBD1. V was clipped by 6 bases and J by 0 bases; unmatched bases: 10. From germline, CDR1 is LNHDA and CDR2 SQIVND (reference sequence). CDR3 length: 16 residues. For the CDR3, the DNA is TGTGCCAGTAGCATACCGACAGGGTACATGAACACTGAAGCTTTCTTT. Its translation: CASSIPTGYMNTEAFF.

CDR3 region: CATSRDHLGLAGLDTQYF. The CDR3 region has the DNA TGTGCCACCAGCAGAGATCATCTGGGACTAGCGGGACTAGATACGCAGTATTTT. V is TRBV15 and J is TRBJ2-3; the match to TRBD2 covers 13 bases. This CDR3 comprises 18 residues. Per the germline V gene, CDR1 is LNHNV and CDR2 is YYDKDF (reference sequence). The ends lost 0 bases at V and 5 bases at J; junction bases unmatched: 8. Full variable domain (outside the CDR3, taken from reference TRBV15 and TRBJ2-3): DAMVIQNPRYQVTQFGKPVTLSCSQTLNHNVMYWYQQKSSQAPKLLFHYYDKDFNNEADTPDNFQSRRPNTSFCFLDIRSPGLGDTAMYLCATSRDHLGLAGLDTQYFGPGTRLTVL.

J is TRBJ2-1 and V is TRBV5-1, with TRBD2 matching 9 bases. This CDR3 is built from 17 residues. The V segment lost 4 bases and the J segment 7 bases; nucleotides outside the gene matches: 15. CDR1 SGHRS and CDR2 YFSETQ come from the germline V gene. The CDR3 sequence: CASSPDPGAGGGNEQFF. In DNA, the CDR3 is TGCGCCAGCAGCCCAGACCCCGGAGCGGGAGGAGGAAATGAGCAGTTCTTC. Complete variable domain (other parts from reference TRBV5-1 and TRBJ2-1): KAGVTQTPRYLIKTRGQQVTLSCSPISGHRSVSWYQQTPGQGLQFLFEYFSETQRNKGNFPGRFSGRQFSNSRSEMNVSTLELGDSALYLCASSPDPGAGGGNEQFFGPGTRLTVL.

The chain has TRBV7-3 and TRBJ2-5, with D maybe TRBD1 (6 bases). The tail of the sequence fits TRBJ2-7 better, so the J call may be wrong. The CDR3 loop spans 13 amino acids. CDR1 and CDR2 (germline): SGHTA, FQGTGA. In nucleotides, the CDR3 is TGTGCCAGCAGCGAAATAACAGGGACCGAGCAGTACTTC. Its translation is CASSEITGTEQYF.